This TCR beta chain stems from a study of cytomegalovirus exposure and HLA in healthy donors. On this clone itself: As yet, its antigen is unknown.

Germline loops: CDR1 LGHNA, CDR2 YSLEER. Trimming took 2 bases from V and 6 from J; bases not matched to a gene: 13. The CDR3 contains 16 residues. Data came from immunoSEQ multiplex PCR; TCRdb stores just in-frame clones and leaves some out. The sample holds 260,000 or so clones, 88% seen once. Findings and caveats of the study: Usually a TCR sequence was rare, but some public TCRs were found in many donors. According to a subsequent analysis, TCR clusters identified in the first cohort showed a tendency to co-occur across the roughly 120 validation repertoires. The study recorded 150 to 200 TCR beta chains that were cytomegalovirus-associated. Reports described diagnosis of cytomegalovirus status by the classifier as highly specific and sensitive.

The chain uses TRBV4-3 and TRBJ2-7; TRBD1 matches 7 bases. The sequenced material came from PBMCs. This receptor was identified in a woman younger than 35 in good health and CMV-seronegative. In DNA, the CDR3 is TGCGCCAGCAGCCAAAGGGCCAAGACAGGGCCGGCCGAGCAGTACTTC. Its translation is CASSQRAKTGPAEQYF.